These 4 T cell receptor beta chains were all obtained from the same sample, sequenced in a study of shared clonotypes between healthy human individuals. TCRdb keeps only in-frame clones here, not all; method: immunoSEQ multiplex PCR. The sample yields over a million clones, approximately 96% seen once. Sequenced input: naive CD4+ T cells sorted from blood. Described subset: CD45RA+ positively selected. These receptors were collected from a man aged 30-40 years in good health.

The chain has TRBV18 and TRBJ2-7, with D uncertain. This CDR3 is built from 17 residues. CDR1 KGHSH and CDR2 LQKENI come from the germline V gene. Between the trimmed V and J ends, which lost 1 base and 4 bases, there was a span of 20 bases. The CDR3 DNA is TGTGCCAGCTCACCACTCCCCCCAGGTAGAGATTCTTACGAGCAGTACTTC. It is translated as CASSPLPPGRDSYEQYF.

This chain links TRBV5-1 with TRBJ1-4; tentatively, D is TRBD1 (5 bases). Germline lookup yields CDR1 SGHRS and CDR2 YFSETQ. The CDR3 has 15 amino acids. V shed 4 bases and J shed 5 bases, with 15 bases lying between them. CDR3 coding DNA: TGCGCCAGCAGCGGGGCCGGGGTAACAAATGAAAAACTGTTTTTT. It specifies CASSGAGVTNEKLFF.

This chain joins TRBV27 and TRBJ2-6; possibly TRBD1 for D (5 bases). The CDR3 spans 17 residues. The V gene lost 3 bases and the J gene lost 5 bases, with 17 bases spanning the gap. CDR1 and CDR2 (germline): MNHEY, SMNVEV (reference sequence). The CDR3 DNA follows: TGTGCCAGCAGTTTGCAGGGCCAGGTTACTAGGGCCAACGTCCTGACTTTC. Residues: CASSLQGQVTRANVLTF.

V and J are TRBV28 and TRBJ1-2; no clear D. Germline values: CDR1 MDHEN, CDR2 SYDVKM. V lost 2 bases and J 5 bases, leaving 6 bases between the germline ends. This CDR3 contains 12 residues. The CDR3 DNA follows: TGTGCCAGCAGTTTAGTGAGATATGGCTACACCTTC. Protein sequence: CASSLVRYGYTF.